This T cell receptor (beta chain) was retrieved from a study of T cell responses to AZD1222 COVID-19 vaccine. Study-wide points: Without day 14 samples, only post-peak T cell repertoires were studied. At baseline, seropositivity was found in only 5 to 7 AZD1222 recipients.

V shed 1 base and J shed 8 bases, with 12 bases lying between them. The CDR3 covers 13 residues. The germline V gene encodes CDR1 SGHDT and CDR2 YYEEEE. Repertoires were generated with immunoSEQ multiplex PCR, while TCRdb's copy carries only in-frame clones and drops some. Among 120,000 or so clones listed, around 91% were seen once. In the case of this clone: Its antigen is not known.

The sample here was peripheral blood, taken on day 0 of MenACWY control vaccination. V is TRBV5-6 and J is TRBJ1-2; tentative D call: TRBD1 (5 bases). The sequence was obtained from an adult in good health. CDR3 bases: TGTGCCAGCAGCTTGATGGGGAGGGGAGGCTACACCTTC. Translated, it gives CASSLMGRGGYTF.